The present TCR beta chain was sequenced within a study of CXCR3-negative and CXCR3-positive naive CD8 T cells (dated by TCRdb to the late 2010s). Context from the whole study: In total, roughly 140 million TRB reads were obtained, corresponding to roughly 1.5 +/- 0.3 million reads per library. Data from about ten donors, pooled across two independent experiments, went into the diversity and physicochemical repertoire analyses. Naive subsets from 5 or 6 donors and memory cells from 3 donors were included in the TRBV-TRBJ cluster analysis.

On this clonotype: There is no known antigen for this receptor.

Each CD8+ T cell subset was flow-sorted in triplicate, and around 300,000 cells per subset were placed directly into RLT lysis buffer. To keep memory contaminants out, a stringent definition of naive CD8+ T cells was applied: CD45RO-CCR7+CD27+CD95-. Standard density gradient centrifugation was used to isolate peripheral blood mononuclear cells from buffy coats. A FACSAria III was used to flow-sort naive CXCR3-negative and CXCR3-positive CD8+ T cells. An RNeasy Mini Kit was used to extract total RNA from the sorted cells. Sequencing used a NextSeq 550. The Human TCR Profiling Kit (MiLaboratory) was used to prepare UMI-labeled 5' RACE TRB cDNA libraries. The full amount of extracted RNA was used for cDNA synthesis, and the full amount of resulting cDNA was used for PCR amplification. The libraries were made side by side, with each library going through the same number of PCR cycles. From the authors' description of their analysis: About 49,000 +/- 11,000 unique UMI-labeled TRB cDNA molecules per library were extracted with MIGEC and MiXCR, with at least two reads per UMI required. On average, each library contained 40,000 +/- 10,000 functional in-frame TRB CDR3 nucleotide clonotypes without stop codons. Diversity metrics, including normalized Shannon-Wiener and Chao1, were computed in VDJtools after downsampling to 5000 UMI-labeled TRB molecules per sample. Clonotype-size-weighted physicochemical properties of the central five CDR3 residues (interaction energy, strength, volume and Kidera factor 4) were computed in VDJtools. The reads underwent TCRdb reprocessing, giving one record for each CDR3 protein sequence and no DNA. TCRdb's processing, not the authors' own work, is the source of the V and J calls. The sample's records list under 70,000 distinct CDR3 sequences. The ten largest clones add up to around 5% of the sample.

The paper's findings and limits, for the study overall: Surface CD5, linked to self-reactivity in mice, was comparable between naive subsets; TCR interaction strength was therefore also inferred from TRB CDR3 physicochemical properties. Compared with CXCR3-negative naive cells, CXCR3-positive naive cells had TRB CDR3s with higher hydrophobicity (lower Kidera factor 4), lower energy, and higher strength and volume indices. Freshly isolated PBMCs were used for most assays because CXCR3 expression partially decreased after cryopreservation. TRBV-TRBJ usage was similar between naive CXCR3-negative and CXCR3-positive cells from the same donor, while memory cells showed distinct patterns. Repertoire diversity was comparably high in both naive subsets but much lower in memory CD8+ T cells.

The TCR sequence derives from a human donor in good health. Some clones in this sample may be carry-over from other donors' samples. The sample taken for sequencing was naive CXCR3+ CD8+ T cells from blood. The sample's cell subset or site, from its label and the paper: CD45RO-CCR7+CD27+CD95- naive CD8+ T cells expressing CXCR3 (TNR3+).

The CDR3 reads as follows: CASSYWPVQRNYGYTF. The rearrangement combines TRBV6-5 with TRBJ1-2. According to the germline V gene, CDR1 reads MNHEY and CDR2 reads SVGAGI. The CDR3 numbers 16 residues from cysteine through phenylalanine. The entry carries no DNA sequence.